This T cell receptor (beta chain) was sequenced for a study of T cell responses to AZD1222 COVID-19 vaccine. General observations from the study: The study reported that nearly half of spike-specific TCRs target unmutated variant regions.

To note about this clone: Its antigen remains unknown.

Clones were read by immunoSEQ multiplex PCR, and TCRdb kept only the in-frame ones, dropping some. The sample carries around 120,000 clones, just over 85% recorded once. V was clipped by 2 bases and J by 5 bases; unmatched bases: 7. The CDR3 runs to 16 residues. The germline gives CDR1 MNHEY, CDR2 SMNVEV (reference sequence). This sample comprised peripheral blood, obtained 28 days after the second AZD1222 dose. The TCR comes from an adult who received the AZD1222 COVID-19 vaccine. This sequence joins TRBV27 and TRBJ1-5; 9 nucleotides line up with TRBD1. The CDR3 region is CASSLTTGGADQPQHF. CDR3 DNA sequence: TGTGCCAGCAGTTTAACTACAGGGGGCGCGGATCAGCCCCAGCATTTT.